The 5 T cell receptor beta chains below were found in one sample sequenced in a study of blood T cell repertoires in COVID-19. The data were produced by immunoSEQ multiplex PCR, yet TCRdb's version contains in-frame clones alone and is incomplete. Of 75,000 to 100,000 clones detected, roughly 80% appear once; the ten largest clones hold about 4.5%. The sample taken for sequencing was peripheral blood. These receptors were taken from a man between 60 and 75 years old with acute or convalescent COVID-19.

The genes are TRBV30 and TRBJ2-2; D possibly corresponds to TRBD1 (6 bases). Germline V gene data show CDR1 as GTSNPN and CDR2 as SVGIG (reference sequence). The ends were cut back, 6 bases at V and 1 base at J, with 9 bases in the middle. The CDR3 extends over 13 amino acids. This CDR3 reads CACRGGNTGELFF. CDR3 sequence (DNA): TGTGCCTGTCGAGGGGGGAACACCGGGGAGCTGTTTTTT. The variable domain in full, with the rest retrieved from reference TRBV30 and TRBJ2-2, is SQTIHQWPATLVQPVGSPLSLECTVEGTSNPNLYWYRQAAGRGLQLLFYSVGIGQISSEVPQNLSASRPQDRQFILSSKKLLLSDSGFYLCACRGGNTGELFFGEGSRLTVL.

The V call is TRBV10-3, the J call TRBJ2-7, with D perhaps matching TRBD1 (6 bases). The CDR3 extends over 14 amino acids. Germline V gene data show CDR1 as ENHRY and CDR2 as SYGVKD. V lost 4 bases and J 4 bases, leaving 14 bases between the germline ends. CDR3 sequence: CAISGETGPYEQYF. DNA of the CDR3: TGTGCCATCAGTGGGGAGACAGGACCTTACGAGCAGTACTTC.

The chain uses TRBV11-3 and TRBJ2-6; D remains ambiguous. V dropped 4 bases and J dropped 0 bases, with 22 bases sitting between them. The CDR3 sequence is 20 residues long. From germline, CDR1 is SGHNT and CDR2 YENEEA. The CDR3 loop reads CASSSSAGLPPSSGANVLTF. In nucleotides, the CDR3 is TGTGCCAGCAGCTCCTCTGCTGGGCTCCCCCCATCCTCTGGGGCCAACGTCCTGACTTTC.

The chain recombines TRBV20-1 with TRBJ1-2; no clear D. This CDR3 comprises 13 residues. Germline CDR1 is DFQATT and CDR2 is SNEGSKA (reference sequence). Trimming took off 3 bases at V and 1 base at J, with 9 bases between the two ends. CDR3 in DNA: TGCAGTGCTAGTCCCGGGATTAACTATGGCTACACCTTC. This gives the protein CSASPGINYGYTF.

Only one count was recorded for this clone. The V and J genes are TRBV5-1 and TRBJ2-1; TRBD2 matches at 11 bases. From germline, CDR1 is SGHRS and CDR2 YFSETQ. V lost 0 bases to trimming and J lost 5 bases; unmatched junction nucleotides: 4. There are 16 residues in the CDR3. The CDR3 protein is CASSLGGTSGNNEQFF. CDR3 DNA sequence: TGCGCCAGCAGCTTGGGTGGGACTAGCGGAAACAATGAGCAGTTCTTC.